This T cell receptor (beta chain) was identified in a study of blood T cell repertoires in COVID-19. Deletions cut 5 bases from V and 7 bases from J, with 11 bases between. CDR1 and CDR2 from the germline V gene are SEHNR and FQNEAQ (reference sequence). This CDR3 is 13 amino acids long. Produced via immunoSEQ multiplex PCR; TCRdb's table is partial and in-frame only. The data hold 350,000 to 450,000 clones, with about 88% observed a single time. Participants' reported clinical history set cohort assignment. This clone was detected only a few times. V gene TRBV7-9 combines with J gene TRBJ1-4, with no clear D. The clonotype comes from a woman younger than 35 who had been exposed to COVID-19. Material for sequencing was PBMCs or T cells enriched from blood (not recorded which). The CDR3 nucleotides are TGTGCCAGCAGCCACTCGGGAGTTGAAAAACTGTTTTTT. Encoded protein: CASSHSGVEKLFF. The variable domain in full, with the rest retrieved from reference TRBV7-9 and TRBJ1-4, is DTGVSQNPRHKITKRGQNVTFRCDPISEHNRLYWYRQTLGQGPEFLTYFQNEAQLEKSRLLSDRFSAERPKGSFSTLEIQRTEQGDSAMYLCASSHSGVEKLFFGSGTQLSVL.